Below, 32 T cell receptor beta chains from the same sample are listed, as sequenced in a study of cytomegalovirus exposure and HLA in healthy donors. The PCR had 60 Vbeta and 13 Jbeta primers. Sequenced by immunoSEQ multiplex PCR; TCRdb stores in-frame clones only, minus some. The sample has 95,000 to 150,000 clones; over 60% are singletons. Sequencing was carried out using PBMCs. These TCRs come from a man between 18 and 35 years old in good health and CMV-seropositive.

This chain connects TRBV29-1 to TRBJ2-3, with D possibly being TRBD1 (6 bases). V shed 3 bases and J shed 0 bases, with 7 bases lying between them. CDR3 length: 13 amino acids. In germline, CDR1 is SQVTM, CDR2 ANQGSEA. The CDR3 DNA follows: TGCAGCGTTGAGGGACATAGCACAGATACGCAGTATTTT. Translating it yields CSVEGHSTDTQYF.

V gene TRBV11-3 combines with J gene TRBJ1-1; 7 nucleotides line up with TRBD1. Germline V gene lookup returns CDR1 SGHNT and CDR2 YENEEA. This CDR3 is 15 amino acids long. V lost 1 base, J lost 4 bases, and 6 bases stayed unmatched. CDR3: CASSLGQGETTEAFF. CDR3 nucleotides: TGTGCCAGCAGCTTAGGTCAGGGGGAAACCACTGAAGCTTTCTTT.

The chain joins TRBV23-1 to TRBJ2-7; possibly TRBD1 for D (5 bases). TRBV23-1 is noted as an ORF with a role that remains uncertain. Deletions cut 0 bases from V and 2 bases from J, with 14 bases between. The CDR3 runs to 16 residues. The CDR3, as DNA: TGCGCCAGCAGTCAATCGAACAGGATCACCCCCTACGAGCAGTACTTC. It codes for CASSQSNRITPYEQYF.

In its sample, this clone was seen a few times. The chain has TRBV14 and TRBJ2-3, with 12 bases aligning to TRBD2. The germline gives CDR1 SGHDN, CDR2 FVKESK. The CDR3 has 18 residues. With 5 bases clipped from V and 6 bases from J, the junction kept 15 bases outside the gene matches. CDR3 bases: TGTGCCAGCAGCTGGGATGGCACTAGCGGGAGGCCCGAGGATACGCAGTATTTT. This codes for CASSWDGTSGRPEDTQYF.

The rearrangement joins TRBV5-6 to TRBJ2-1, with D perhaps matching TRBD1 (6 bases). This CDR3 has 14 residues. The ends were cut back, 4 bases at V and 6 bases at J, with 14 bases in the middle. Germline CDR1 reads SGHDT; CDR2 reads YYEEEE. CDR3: CASSTGYSINEQFF. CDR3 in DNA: TGTGCCAGCAGCACAGGGTATTCGATCAATGAGCAGTTCTTC. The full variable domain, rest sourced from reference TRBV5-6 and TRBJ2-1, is DAGVTQSPTHLIKTRGQQVTLRCSPKSGHDTVSWYQQALGQGPQFIFQYYEEEERQRGNFPDRFSGHQFPNYSSELNVNALLLGDSALYLCASSTGYSINEQFFGPGTRLTVL.

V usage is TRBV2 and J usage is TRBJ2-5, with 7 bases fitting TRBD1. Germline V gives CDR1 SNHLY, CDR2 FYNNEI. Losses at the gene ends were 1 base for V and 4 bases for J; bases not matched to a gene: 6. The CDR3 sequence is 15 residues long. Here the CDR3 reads CASSEGQGVVETQYF. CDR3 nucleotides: TGTGCCAGCAGTGAAGGACAGGGAGTCGTAGAGACCCAGTACTTC.

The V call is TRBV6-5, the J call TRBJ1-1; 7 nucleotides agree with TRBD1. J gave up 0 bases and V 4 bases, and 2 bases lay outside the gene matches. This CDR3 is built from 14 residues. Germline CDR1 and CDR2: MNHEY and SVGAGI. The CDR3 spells CASSSRGVNTEAFF. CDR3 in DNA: TGTGCCAGCAGTTCCAGGGGGGTGAACACTGAAGCTTTCTTT.

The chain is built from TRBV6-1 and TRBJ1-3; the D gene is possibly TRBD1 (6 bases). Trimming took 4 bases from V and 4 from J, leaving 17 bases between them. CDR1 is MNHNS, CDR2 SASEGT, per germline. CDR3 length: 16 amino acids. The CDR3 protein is CASSGYRDSKGNTIYF. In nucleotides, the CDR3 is TGTGCCAGCAGTGGATACAGGGATAGTAAAGGAAACACCATATATTTT.

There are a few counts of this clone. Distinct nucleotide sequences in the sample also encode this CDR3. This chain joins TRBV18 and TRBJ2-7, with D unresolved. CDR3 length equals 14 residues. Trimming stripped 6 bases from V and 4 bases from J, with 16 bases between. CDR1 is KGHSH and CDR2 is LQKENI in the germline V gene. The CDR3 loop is CASSPAATEYEQYF. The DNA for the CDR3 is TGTGCCAGCTCCCCTGCAGCGACGGAATACGAGCAGTACTTC.

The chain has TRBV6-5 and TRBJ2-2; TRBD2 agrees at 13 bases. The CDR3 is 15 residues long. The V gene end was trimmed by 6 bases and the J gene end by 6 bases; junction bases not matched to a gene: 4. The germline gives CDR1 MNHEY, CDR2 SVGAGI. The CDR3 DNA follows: TGTGCCAGCAGCTCGGGACTAGCGGGGTCCGGGGAGCTGTTTTTT. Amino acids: CASSSGLAGSGELFF.

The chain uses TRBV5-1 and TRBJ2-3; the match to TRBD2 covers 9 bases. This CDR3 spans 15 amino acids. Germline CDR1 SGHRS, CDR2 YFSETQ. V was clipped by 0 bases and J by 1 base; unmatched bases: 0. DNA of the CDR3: TGCGCCAGCAGCTTGGGACTAGCGGGCACAGATACGCAGTATTTT. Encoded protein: CASSLGLAGTDTQYF.

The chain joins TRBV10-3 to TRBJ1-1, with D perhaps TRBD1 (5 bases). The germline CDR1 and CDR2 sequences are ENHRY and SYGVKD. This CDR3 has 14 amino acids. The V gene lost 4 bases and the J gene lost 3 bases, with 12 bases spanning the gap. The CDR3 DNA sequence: TGTGCCATCAGTGGGGGCCCAAGAGACACTGAAGCTTTCTTT. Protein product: CAISGGPRDTEAFF.

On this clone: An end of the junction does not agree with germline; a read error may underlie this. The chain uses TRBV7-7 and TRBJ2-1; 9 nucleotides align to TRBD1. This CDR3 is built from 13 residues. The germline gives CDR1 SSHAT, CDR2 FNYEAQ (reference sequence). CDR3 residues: CASSSDRGDEQFF. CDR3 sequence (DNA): TGTGCTAGCAGCTCGGACAGGGGAGATGAGCAGTTCTTC.

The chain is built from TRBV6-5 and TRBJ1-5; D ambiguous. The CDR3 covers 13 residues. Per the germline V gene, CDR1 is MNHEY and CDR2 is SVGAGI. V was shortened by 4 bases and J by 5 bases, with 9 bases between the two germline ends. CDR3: CASSSQRDQPQHF. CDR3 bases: TGTGCCAGCAGTTCCCAAAGAGATCAGCCCCAGCATTTT.

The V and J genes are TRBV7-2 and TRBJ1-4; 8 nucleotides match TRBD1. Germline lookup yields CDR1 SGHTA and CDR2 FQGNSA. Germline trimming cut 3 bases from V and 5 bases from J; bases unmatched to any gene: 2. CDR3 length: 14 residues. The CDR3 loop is CASSLDRVNEKLFF. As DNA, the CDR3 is TGTGCCAGCAGCTTGGACAGGGTGAATGAAAAACTGTTTTTT.

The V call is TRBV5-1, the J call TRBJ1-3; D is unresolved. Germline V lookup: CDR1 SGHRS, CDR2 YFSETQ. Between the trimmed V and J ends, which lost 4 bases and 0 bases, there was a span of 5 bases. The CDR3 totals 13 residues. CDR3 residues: CASSASSGNTIYF. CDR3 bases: TGCGCCAGCAGCGCCAGCTCTGGAAACACCATATATTTT. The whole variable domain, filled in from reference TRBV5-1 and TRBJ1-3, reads KAGVTQTPRYLIKTRGQQVTLSCSPISGHRSVSWYQQTPGQGLQFLFEYFSETQRNKGNFPGRFSGRQFSNSRSEMNVSTLELGDSALYLCASSASSGNTIYFGEGSWLTVV.

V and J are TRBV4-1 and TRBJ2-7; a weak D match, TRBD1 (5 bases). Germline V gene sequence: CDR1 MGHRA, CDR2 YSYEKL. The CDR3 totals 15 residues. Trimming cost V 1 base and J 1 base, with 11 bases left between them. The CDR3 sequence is CASSQGTQDSYEQYF. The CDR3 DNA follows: TGCGCCAGCAGCCAAGGGACACAAGATTCCTACGAGCAGTACTTC.

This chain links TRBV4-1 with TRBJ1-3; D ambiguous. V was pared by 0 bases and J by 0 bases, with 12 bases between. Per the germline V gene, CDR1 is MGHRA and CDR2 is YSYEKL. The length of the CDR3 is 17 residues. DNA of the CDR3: TGCGCCAGCAGCCAAGAGGGCTCGCTTTTCTCTGGAAACACCATATATTTT. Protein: CASSQEGSLFSGNTIYF.

The CDR3 DNA follows: TGTGCCAGCAGTAAAAAAACAGGGGGCGCGATCACCGGGGAGCTGTTTTTT. It is translated as CASSKKTGGAITGELFF. The V gene is TRBV7-8, the J gene TRBJ2-2; 9 bases match TRBD1. The length of the CDR3 is 17 residues. The trim removed 6 bases at V and 4 bases at J, leaving 12 bases unmatched. Germline-derived CDR1 and CDR2 are SGHVS and FQNEAQ.

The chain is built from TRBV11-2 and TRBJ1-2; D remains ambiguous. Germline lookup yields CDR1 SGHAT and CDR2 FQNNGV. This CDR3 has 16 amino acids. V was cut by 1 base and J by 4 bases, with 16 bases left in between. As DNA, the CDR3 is TGTGCCAGCAGCTTAGCCGCTCTTTGGGGAGGCTATGGCTACACCTTC. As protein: CASSLAALWGGYGYTF.

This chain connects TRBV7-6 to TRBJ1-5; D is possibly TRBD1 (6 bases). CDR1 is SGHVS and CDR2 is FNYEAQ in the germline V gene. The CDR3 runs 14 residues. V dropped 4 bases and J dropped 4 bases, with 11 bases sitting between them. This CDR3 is CASSSQQGNQPQHF. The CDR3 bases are TGTGCCAGCAGCTCGCAACAGGGAAATCAGCCCCAGCATTTT.

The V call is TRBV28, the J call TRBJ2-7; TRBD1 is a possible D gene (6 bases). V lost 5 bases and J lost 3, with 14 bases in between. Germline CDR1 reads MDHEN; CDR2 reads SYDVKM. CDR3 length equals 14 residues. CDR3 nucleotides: TGTGCCAGCAGTCTCTGGACAGAACTCTACGAGCAGTACTTC. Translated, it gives CASSLWTELYEQYF.

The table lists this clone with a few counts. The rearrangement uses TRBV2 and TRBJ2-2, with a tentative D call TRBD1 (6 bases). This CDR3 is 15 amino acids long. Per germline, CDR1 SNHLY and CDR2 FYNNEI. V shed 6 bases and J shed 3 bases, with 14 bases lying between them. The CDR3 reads CASRSVRGYTGELFF. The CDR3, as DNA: TGTGCCAGCAGGAGCGTCAGGGGTTACACCGGGGAGCTGTTTTTT.

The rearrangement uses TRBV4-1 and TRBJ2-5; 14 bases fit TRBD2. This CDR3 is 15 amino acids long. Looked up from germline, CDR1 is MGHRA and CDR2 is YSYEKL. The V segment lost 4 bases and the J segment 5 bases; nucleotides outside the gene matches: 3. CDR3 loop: CASSPGLAGDETQYF. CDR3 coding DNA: TGCGCCAGCAGCCCGGGACTAGCGGGAGACGAGACCCAGTACTTC.

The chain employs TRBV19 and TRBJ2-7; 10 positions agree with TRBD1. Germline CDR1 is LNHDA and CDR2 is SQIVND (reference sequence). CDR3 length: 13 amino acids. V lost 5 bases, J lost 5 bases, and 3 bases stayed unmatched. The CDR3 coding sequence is TGTGCCAGTAGTCCAGGGACAGGGGACGAGCAGTACTTC. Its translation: CASSPGTGDEQYF.

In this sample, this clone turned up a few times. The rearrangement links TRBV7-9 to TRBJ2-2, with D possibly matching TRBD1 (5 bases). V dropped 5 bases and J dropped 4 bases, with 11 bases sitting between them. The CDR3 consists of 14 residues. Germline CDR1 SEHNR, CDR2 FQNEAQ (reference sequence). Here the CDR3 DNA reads TGTGCCAGCAGCGCCCAGGGTGGCACCGGGGAGCTGTTTTTT. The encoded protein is CASSAQGGTGELFF.

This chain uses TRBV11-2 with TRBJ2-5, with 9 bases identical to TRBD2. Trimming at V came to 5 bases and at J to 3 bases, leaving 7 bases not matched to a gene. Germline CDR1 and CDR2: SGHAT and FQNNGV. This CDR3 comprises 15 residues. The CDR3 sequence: CASSALTSGEETQYF. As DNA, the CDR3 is TGTGCCAGCAGCGCCTTGACTAGCGGAGAAGAGACCCAGTACTTC.

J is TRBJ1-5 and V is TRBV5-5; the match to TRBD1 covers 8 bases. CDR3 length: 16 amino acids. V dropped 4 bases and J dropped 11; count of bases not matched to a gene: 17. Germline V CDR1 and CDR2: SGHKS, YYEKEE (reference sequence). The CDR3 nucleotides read TGTGCCAGCAGCCCGACGGGACAGGTCACCCGGTTTTCCCAGCATTTT. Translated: CASSPTGQVTRFSQHF.

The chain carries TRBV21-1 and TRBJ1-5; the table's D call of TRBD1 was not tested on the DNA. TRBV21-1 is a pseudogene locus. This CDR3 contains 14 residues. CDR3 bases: TGTGCCAGCACTATGGGGGACAGGAATCAGCCCCAGCATTTT. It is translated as CASTMGDRNQPQHF.

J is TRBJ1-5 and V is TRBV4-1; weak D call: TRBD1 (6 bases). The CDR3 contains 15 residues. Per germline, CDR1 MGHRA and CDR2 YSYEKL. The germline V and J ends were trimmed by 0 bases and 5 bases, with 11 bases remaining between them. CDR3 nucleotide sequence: TGCGCCAGCAGCCAAGACTCGGGGGGCTATCAGCCCCAGCATTTT. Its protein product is CASSQDSGGYQPQHF.

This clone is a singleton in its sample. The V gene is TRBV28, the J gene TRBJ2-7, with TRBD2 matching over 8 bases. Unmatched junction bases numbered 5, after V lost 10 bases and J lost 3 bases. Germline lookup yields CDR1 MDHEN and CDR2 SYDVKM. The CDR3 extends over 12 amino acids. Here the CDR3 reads CAIRGGNYEQYF. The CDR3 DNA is TGTGCCATCCGGGGGGGGAACTACGAGCAGTACTTC.

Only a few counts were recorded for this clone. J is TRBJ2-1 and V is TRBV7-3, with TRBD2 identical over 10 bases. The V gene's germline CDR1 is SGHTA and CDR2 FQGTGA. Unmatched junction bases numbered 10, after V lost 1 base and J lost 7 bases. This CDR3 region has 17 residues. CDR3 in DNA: TGTGCCAGCAGCTTAAATTGGGGACTAGCGAATGAAAATGAGCAGTTCTTC. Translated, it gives CASSLNWGLANENEQFF.